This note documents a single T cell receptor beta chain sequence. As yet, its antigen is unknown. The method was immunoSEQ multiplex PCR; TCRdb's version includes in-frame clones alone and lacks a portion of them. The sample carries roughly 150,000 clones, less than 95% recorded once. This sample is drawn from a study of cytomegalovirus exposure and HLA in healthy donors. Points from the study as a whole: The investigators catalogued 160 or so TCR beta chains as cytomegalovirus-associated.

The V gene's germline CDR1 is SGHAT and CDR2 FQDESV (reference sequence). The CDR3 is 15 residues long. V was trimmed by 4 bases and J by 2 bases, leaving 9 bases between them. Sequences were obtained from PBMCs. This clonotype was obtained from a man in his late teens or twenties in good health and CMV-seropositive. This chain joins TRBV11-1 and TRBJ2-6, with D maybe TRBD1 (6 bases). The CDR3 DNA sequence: TGTGCCAGCAGCTCCGAGGGGGCTGGGGCCAACGTCCTGACTTTC. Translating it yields CASSSEGAGANVLTF.